A selection of T cell receptor beta chains follows, all from one sample in a study of T-cell memory formation after mild COVID-19. TCRdb fed the 5' RACE reads into MiXCR, producing one record per CDR3 protein. The data show 250,000 to 400,000 distinct CDR3 sequences, approximately 14% seen once. The specimen was PBMCs or a T cell subset sorted from them (not recorded which). The receptors originated from a man between 18 and 35 years old who had mild COVID-19 (a few samples of this study predate the infection). Cell type and time point are not known. Both conserved end residues are part of each CDR3. Each record gives: J gene, V gene, D gene, clone size, CDR3 protein, CDR3 DNA. D genes are given only for firm matches. A row's size may be missing; if present it is once, few, many or a size class.

>TRBJ1-1|TRBV12-3/TRBV12-4|NA|many
CASSMEPLRSTEAFF
TGTGCCAGCAGTATGGAACCACTCAGGAGCACTGAAGCTTTCTTT
>TRBJ2-5|TRBV5-1|NA|NA
CASSPRQPAGETQYF
TGCGCCAGCAGCCCGAGACAGCCGGCTGGCGAGACCCAGTACTTC
>TRBJ1-6|TRBV4-3|NA|few
CASSQGAGANNSPLHF
TGCGCCAGCAGCCAAGGGGCAGGGGCGAATAATTCACCCCTCCACTTT
>TRBJ1-1|TRBV12-3/TRBV12-4|NA|NA
CASRRDAGEAFF
TGTGCCAGCAGAAGGGACGCGGGTGAAGCTTTCTTT
>TRBJ2-4|TRBV5-1|NA|many
CASSFGAERNIQYF
TGCGCCAGCAGCTTCGGGGCGGAGAGAAACATTCAGTACTTC
>TRBJ1-2|TRBV7-3|NA|many
CASSKQGGDYGYTF
TGTGCCAGCAGCAAGCAGGGAGGGGACTATGGCTACACCTTC
>TRBJ2-1|TRBV6-6|NA|few
CASYFGGQVNEQFF
TGTGCCAGCTACTTCGGGGGGCAAGTCAATGAGCAGTTCTTC
>TRBJ1-2|TRBV7-2|TRBD1|NA
CASSKDRGSFGYTF
TGTGCCAGCAGCAAGGACAGGGGTTCTTTTGGCTACACCTTC
>TRBJ2-5|TRBV5-1|NA|few
CASSKEAAQETQYF
TGCGCCAGCAGCAAGGAGGCTGCTCAAGAGACCCAGTACTTC
>TRBJ1-6|TRBV6-5|TRBD1|NA
CASSYRRGRGANSPLHF
TGTGCCAGCAGTTACCGTAGGGGGCGAGGGGCAAATTCACCCCTCCACTTT
>TRBJ2-7|TRBV5-1|TRBD2|few
CASSLVVGGYEQYF
TGCGCCAGCAGCTTGGTTGTGGGAGGGTACGAGCAGTACTTC
>TRBJ1-2|TRBV27|NA|NA
CASSFYSAGAYGYTF
TGTGCCAGCAGTTTTTACTCGGCAGGCGCCTATGGCTACACCTTC
>TRBJ2-3|TRBV5-4|NA|few
CASSLYRAEDTQYF
TGTGCCAGCAGCTTGTACAGGGCCGAAGATACGCAGTATTTT
>TRBJ2-3|TRBV9|NA|few
CASSVRRTSTDTQYF
TGTGCCAGCAGCGTTAGACGGACTAGCACAGATACGCAGTATTTT
>TRBJ2-3|TRBV4-3|NA|NA
CASSQAGEDTQYF
TGCGCCAGCAGCCAAGCGGGTGAGGATACGCAGTATTTT
>TRBJ2-5|TRBV7-3|TRBD1|NA
CASSWTGAEETQYF
TGTGCCAGCAGCTGGACAGGGGCGGAAGAGACCCAGTACTTC
>TRBJ1-1|TRBV7-2|NA|many
CASSSDPNTEAFF
TGTGCCAGCAGCTCCGACCCTAACACTGAAGCTTTCTTT
>TRBJ2-7|TRBV5-1|NA|many
CASSWTGTGSYEQYF
TGCGCCAGCAGCTGGACCGGGACCGGATCCTACGAGCAGTACTTC
>TRBJ2-7|TRBV12-3/TRBV12-4|TRBD1|few
CASSLGAGGFYEQYF
TGTGCCAGCAGTTTAGGGGCAGGGGGCTTCTACGAGCAGTACTTC
>TRBJ1-2|TRBV4-1|NA|NA
CASSLLGGGRSNYGYTF
TGCGCCAGCAGCCTGCTGGGAGGGGGACGGTCCAACTATGGCTACACCTTC
>TRBJ2-3|TRBV29-1|TRBD1|few
CSVTGGSTDTQYF
TGCAGCGTGACAGGGGGGAGCACAGATACGCAGTATTTT
>TRBJ2-3|TRBV20-1|NA|NA
CSAPRLVNTDTQYF
TGCAGTGCCCCCCGGCTAGTAAACACAGATACGCAGTATTTT
>TRBJ2-1|TRBV6-2/TRBV6-3|TRBD1|few
CASWGTGMYNEQFF
TGTGCCAGCTGGGGGACAGGGATGTACAATGAGCAGTTCTTC
>TRBJ2-7|TRBV5-1|TRBD1|many
CASSPGTGVAQQYF
TGCGCCAGCAGCCCCGGGACAGGGGTTGCGCAGCAGTACTTC
>TRBJ2-2|TRBV4-2|NA|NA
CASSPKQGSQYTGELFF
TGTGCCAGCAGTCCCAAGCAAGGGTCGCAGTACACCGGGGAGCTGTTTTTT
>TRBJ2-3|TRBV11-2|NA|few
CASSFKEGKSFAQYF
TGTGCCAGCAGCTTTAAGGAGGGGAAGTCTTTTGCGCAGTATTTT
>TRBJ1-2|TRBV7-9|NA|few
CASSFYRQTQLANYGYTF
TGTGCCAGCAGCTTTTATCGGCAGACCCAGCTGGCTAACTATGGCTACACCTTC
>TRBJ2-7|TRBV7-6|TRBD1|NA
CASSTTGWWDEQYF
TGTGCCAGCAGCACGACAGGGTGGTGGGACGAGCAGTACTTC
>TRBJ2-2|TRBV5-1|NA|few
CASSLAQGGGSGELFF
TGCGCCAGCAGCTTGGCACAGGGTGGAGGGTCCGGGGAGCTGTTTTTT
>TRBJ2-3|TRBV7-9|NA|few
CASSATADTQYF
TGTGCCAGCAGCGCTACAGCAGATACGCAGTATTTT
>TRBJ1-2|TRBV4-3|NA|NA
CASSQDGGQGYTF
TGCGCCAGCAGCCAAGATGGGGGGCAAGGCTACACCTTC
>TRBJ2-1|TRBV7-2|TRBD2|few
CASSFTSGSYNEQFF
TGTGCCAGCAGCTTTACTAGCGGGAGCTACAATGAGCAGTTCTTC
>TRBJ2-2|TRBV5-1|TRBD2|few
CASSWGTSGLNTGELFF
TGCGCCAGCAGCTGGGGGACTAGCGGCCTGAACACCGGGGAGCTGTTTTTT
>TRBJ1-2|TRBV30|NA|few
CAWSGGDGYTF
TGTGCCTGGAGTGGGGGGGATGGCTACACCTTC
>TRBJ1-5|TRBV20-1|NA|NA
CSARASSYSNQPQHF
TGCAGTGCTAGAGCCTCCTCTTATAGCAATCAGCCCCAGCATTTT
>TRBJ1-6|TRBV6-5|TRBD1|NA
CASSYSGTGYNSPLHF
TGTGCCAGCAGTTACTCCGGGACAGGGTATAATTCACCCCTCCACTTT
>TRBJ1-5|TRBV7-2|TRBD1|many
CASSPGQGAQPQHF
TGTGCCAGCAGTCCCGGACAGGGGGCTCAGCCCCAGCATTTT
>TRBJ1-5|TRBV7-6|NA|NA
CASSLVAGHSNQPQHF
TGTGCCAGCAGCTTGGTGGCAGGCCATAGCAATCAGCCCCAGCATTTT
>TRBJ1-3|TRBV29-1|TRBD1|few
CSVETGTGNGNTIYF
TGCAGCGTTGAGACCGGGACAGGGAACGGAAACACCATATATTTT
>TRBJ1-1|TRBV5-1|TRBD1|many
CASSSTGGVTEAFF
TGCGCCAGCAGCTCCACAGGGGGCGTCACTGAAGCTTTCTTT
>TRBJ2-3|TRBV4-3|NA|NA
CASSQDQSPASTDTQYF
TGCGCCAGCAGCCAAGATCAGAGTCCCGCCTCCACAGATACGCAGTATTTT
>TRBJ2-7|TRBV20-1|NA|NA
CSAKGPYEQYF
TGCAGTGCTAAGGGGCCCTACGAGCAGTACTTC
>TRBJ2-5|TRBV5-1|NA|NA
CASRVRETQYF
TGCGCCAGCAGAGTGCGGGAGACCCAGTACTTC
>TRBJ2-3|TRBV7-2|NA|many
CASSLRGGDTQYF
TGTGCCAGCAGCTTAAGGGGGGGAGATACGCAGTATTTT
>TRBJ2-3|TRBV7-3|TRBD2|NA
CASSYSGGTWDTQYF
TGTGCCAGCAGCTACAGCGGGGGGACATGGGATACGCAGTATTTT
>TRBJ1-2|TRBV6-6|NA|NA
CASSYVDYTF
TGTGCCAGCAGTTACGTGGACTACACCTTC
>TRBJ1-1|TRBV7-2|TRBD1|few
CASRSTDRDGVAFF
TGTGCCAGCAGGTCGACTGACAGGGATGGTGTAGCTTTCTTT
>TRBJ2-7|TRBV7-8|TRBD2|few
CASSSGTRGEQYF
TGTGCCAGCAGCTCCGGGACTAGGGGCGAGCAGTACTTC
>TRBJ2-7|TRBV20-1|TRBD2|many
CSARPRTSGTYEQYF
TGCAGTGCTAGACCTAGGACTAGCGGAACCTACGAGCAGTACTTC
>TRBJ2-1|TRBV7-2|NA|few
CASSYTTGTSNEQFF
TGTGCCAGCAGCTATACAACCGGGACCAGCAATGAGCAGTTCTTC
>TRBJ2-3|TRBV5-1|NA|few
CASSLQEGQDTQYF
TGCGCCAGCAGCTTGCAAGAGGGCCAGGATACGCAGTATTTT
>TRBJ1-1|TRBV4-1|NA|few
CASSQSGDTEAFF
TGCGCCAGCAGCCAATCGGGGGACACTGAAGCTTTCTTT
>TRBJ1-1|TRBV20-1|NA|NA
CSAPLGPIREAFF
TGCAGTGCTCCATTGGGGCCTATAAGGGAAGCTTTCTTT
>TRBJ2-5|TRBV7-2|TRBD1|NA
CASSSTGTARETQYF
TGTGCCAGCAGCTCAACGGGGACAGCCCGAGAGACCCAGTACTTC
>TRBJ2-7|TRBV6-5|NA|NA
CASSYRVGLGYEQYF
TGTGCCAGCAGTTACAGGGTAGGGCTTGGCTACGAGCAGTACTTC
>TRBJ2-7|TRBV4-3|TRBD1|NA
CASSRGALGTGTGGRYEQYF
TGCGCCAGCAGCCGGGGGGCTTTAGGAACCGGGACAGGGGGTCGCTACGAGCAGTACTTC
>TRBJ1-2|TRBV4-3|NA|NA
CASSQVYSRRGLVYGYTF
TGCGCCAGCAGCCAAGTCTATTCCCGACGGGGGCTCGTTTATGGCTACACCTTC
>TRBJ2-7|TRBV6-2/TRBV6-3|NA|few
CASLDRTYEQYF
TGTGCCAGCTTAGACAGAACCTACGAGCAGTACTTC
>TRBJ1-2|TRBV28|TRBD1|few
CASRLTGVRYGYTF
TGTGCCAGCAGGCTTACAGGGGTGAGGTATGGCTACACCTTC
>TRBJ2-6|TRBV19|NA|NA
CASSYQSSGANVLTF
TGTGCCAGTAGTTACCAGTCCTCTGGGGCCAACGTCCTGACTTTC